The present TCR beta chain was sequenced within a study of PD-L1 blockade in urothelial cancer (TCRdb year 2017). Concerning the study at large: All patients started therapy in the mid-2010s and received atezolizumab 1,200 mg intravenously every 3 weeks. About 90% of the 29 patients were identified as males with urothelial cancer of bladder origin, and a prior smoking history was reported by 18 of 29 patients. Blood samples yielded a median of around 150,000 T cells and 65,000 to 95,000 unique TCRs, with median clonality around 0.084. In the same patients, pretreatment tumors underwent whole exome sequencing and RNA sequencing in addition to TCR sequencing. Durable clinical benefit was defined as a progression-free survival longer than 6 months, and TCR features were additionally tested against progression-free survival and overall survival. Pretreatment tumor samples and matched peripheral blood, collected serially before and after atezolizumab treatment, underwent TCR sequencing. Durable clinical benefit was achieved by nine patients and was not achieved by 20 patients. Patients had an ECOG performance status of 0 or 1 and had received between 0 and 3 prior chemotherapy regimens. Blood samples were analyzed at 3 weeks after treatment start (second dose) and at 6 weeks after treatment start. An exploratory multi-omic analysis was conducted of the somatic, immune and clinical correlates of response to PD-L1 blockade with atezolizumab in urothelial cancer. Pretreatment blood TCR-seq was available for fewer than 30 patients, at least one posttreatment blood collection was obtained for approximately 24 patients, and tumor TCR-seq was available for approximately 24 patients. Paper-wide results and their limitations: Small sample size (n of about 30) and many exploratory analyses mean the results are intended to be hypothesis-generating. A pretreatment peripheral blood TCR clonality below the median was linked to improved progression-free and overall survival. Among patients with durable benefit, tumor-associated TCR clones showed greater expansion in peripheral blood 3 weeks after treatment started (n of about 21, p = 0.022).

To estimate absolute template abundance from read counts, synthetic TCR analog templates were spiked into each PCR. The immunoSEQ assay was used to amplify TCRbeta CDR3 regions from genomic DNA with bias-controlled V and J gene primers. Rearranged TCRbeta segments were sequenced at approximately 20X coverage. Under the source paper's analysis protocol: Sequencing errors were corrected by clustering, and CDR3s were annotated against IMGT so that V, D and J genes could be assigned. Only productive TCRbeta rearrangements were used in downstream analyses, excluding out-of-frame or stop-codon sequences. Clonality was computed as one minus Shannon entropy normalized by the log of the number of unique productive sequences. Clones differing between time points or between blood and tumor were identified using Fisher's exact test with Benjamini-Hochberg correction, with an adjusted p below 0.01 applied as the threshold. TCRdb took this table from immuneACCESS and kept in-frame rearrangements with V and J called. Such tables lack part of the clones; where checked against another copy, unresolved V genes explain under half of the gap, and the rest is unexplained. That table gives V, J and clone size, and the DNA gave D and trimming. The sample has 95,000 to 100,000 clones on record, 87% of them singletons. About 2% of the sample is in the top ten clones.

Relative to germline, V is 5 bases shorter and J is 4 bases shorter, with 11 bases between their ends. From cysteine to phenylalanine, the CDR3 is 14 amino acids long. Of the read, only the CDR3 DNA is kept; its 42 bases are in frame from base 1. CDR1 and CDR2 (MNHEY, SVGAGI) derive from the germline V gene. In the case of this clone: This receptor's antigen is unknown. No quality values exist for individual bases; no much larger clone is one base distant.

The sample's time point, from its label and the paper: pretreatment peripheral blood. A cohort of around 29 patients with locally advanced or metastatic urothelial carcinoma, treated at Memorial Sloan Kettering on a trial protocol, was included. Peripheral blood mononuclear cells were collected from each patient pretreatment and during treatment, giving between 1 and 8 total time points per patient. The Qiagen DNeasy Blood extraction kit was used to purify genomic DNA from total PBMCs and tumor samples. PBMCs were collected pretreatment and during treatment, and were isolated and stored as previously described.

The V and J segments used are TRBV6-5 and TRBJ1-4, with the D gene uncertain. The sequences come from PBMCs, collected around atezolizumab (anti-PD-L1) treatment. The clonotype was recovered from a man between 60 and 70 years old with urothelial cancer. The bases read TGTGCCAGCAGTAAAGAACTGAATAATGAAAAACTGTTTTTT. This is translated as CASSKELNNEKLFF.